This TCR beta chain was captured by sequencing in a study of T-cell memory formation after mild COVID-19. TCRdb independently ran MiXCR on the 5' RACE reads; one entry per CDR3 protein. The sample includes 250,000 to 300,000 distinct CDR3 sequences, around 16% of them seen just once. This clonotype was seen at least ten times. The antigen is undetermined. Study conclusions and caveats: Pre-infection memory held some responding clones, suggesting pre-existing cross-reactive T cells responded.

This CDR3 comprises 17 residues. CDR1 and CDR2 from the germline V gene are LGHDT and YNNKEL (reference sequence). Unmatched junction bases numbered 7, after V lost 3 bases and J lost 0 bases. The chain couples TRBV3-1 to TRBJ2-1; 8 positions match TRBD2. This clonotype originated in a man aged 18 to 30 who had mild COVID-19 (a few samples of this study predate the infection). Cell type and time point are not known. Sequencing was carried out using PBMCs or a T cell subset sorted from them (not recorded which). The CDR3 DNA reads TGTGCCAGCAGCCAGGCCGGCAGCGGGGGCTCCTACAATGAGCAGTTCTTC. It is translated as CASSQAGSGGSYNEQFF.